Each of the 26 T cell receptor beta chains below was sequenced from the same sample in a study of T cell repertoires in cytomegalovirus infection. TCRdb used MiXCR to reprocess the reads, holding one entry per CDR3 protein. This sample has hundreds of thousands of distinct CDR3 sequences, with less than 25% found just once. The sample was CD8+ T cells from PBMCs. The receptors shown here come from a human donor in good health (CMV status not recorded). Some clones in this sample may be carry-over from other donors' samples.

CDR3 residues: CSAPSSGSSYNEQFF. Here the CDR3 DNA reads TGCAGTGCTCCTTCTAGCGGGAGCTCCTACAATGAGCAGTTCTTC. The gene calls are TRBV20-1 and TRBJ2-1, with 10 bases fitting TRBD2. Trimming at V came to 5 bases and at J to 0 bases, leaving 4 bases not matched to a gene. CDR1 and CDR2 from the germline V gene are DFQATT and SNEGSKA (reference sequence). CDR3 length: 15 residues.

This clonotype was found many times. The chain joins TRBV7-9 to TRBJ2-2, with D perhaps matching TRBD2 (5 bases). CDR3 length: 15 residues. Trimming removed 5 bases at V and 0 bases at J, with 10 bases between. The germline CDR1 and CDR2 sequences are SEHNR and FQNEAQ (reference sequence). In DNA, the CDR3 is TGTGCCAGCAGCCCACGGGATTCGAACACCGGGGAGCTGTTTTTT. This translates into CASSPRDSNTGELFF.

V and J are TRBV28 and TRBJ2-7; no clear D gene. From germline, CDR1 is MDHEN and CDR2 SYDVKM. The CDR3 has 12 amino acids. CDR3 amino acids: CVTRDGAYEQYV. The DNA for the CDR3 is TGTGTCACCCGAGACGGAGCCTACGAGCAGTACGTC.

The chain employs TRBV7-6 and TRBJ1-1, with a weak D call TRBD1 (5 bases). The CDR3 is 14 residues long. The V gene lost 0 bases and the J gene lost 10 bases, with 15 bases spanning the gap. Germline V gene lookup returns CDR1 SGHVS and CDR2 FNYEAQ. CDR3 residues: CASSLALGPQGAFF. CDR3 bases: TGTGCCAGCAGCTTAGCGCTAGGACCCCAGGGAGCTTTCTTT. Looking up the rest from reference TRBV7-6 and TRBJ1-1 gives the full variable domain: GAGVSQSPRYKVTKRGQDVALRCDPISGHVSLYWYRQALGQGPEFLTYFNYEAQQDKSGLPNDRFSAERPEGSISTLTIQRTEQRDSAMYRCASSLALGPQGAFFGQGTRLTVV.

This clonotype was recorded at least ten times. V usage is TRBV20-1 and J usage is TRBJ1-4; TRBD1 is a possible D gene (6 bases). The germline V gene encodes CDR1 DFQATT and CDR2 SNEGSKA (reference sequence). The CDR3 covers 16 residues. V dropped 2 bases and J dropped 2 bases, with 15 bases sitting between them. The CDR3 loop is CSARPSGRGTNEKLFF. As DNA, the CDR3 is TGCAGTGCTAGACCCTCGGGGAGGGGGACTAATGAAAAACTGTTTTTT.

In its sample, this clonotype was seen a few times. V is TRBV27 and J is TRBJ2-7; possible D gene TRBD1, 6 bases. The CDR3 contains 15 residues. Germline-derived CDR1 and CDR2 are MNHEY and SMNVEV (reference sequence). Trimming stripped 3 bases from V and 3 bases from J, with 15 bases between. Written as DNA, the CDR3 is TGTGCCAGCAGTTTCAGGGGCCCAGCCATCTACGAGCAGTACGTC. It encodes CASSFRGPAIYEQYV.

The genes are TRBV2 and TRBJ2-3; D remains ambiguous. Germline V gene sequence: CDR1 SNHLY, CDR2 FYNNEI. CDR3 length: 14 amino acids. Between the trimmed V and J ends, which lost 3 bases and 4 bases, there was a span of 11 bases. The CDR3 spells CASSELRWPDTQYF. The CDR3 DNA follows: TGTGCCAGCAGTGAGTTGCGATGGCCAGATACGCAGTATTTT.

This chain uses TRBV19 with TRBJ1-2, with no clear D. Germline V lookup: CDR1 LNHDA, CDR2 SQIVND (reference sequence). The CDR3 is 11 residues long. The V end lost 4 bases, the J end lost 7 bases, and 7 bases lay between the germline ends. The DNA for the CDR3 is TGTGCCAGTAGTACTGGGTTTGGCTACACCTTC. This encodes CASSTGFGYTF. Full variable domain (outside the CDR3, taken from reference TRBV19 and TRBJ1-2): DGGITQSPKYLFRKEGQNVTLSCEQNLNHDAMYWYRQDPGQGLRLIYYSQIVNDFQKGDIAEGYSVSREKKESFPLTVTSAQKNPTAFYLCASSTGFGYTFGSGTRLTVV.

The chain is built from TRBV20-1 and TRBJ2-7; the D gene could be TRBD1 or TRBD2 (5 bases each). The CDR3 runs to 14 residues. V lost 2 bases and J lost 1, with 12 bases in between. Germline V CDR1 and CDR2: DFQATT, SNEGSKA (reference sequence). The CDR3 protein is CSARPGTESYEQYF. CDR3 coding DNA: TGCAGTGCTAGACCCGGGACGGAATCCTACGAGCAGTACTTC.

This clonotype was observed a few times. V usage is TRBV2 and J usage is TRBJ2-1, with 8 positions matching TRBD2. The CDR3 consists of 15 residues. V gave up 5 bases and J gave up 8 bases; unmatched junction bases: 11. The germline CDR1 and CDR2 sequences are SNHLY and FYNNEI. In DNA, the CDR3 is TGTGCCAGCAGTACCGGGACTAGGCCGGGGGATGAGCAGTTCTTC. As protein: CASSTGTRPGDEQFF.

CDR3 sequence (DNA): TGTGCCAGCAGCCGGGAAGTAGGGCTCGAGCAGTACTTC. Residues: CASSREVGLEQYF. The chain links TRBV7-2 to TRBJ2-7, with a tentative D call TRBD2 (5 bases). There are 13 residues in the CDR3. The germline V and J ends were trimmed by 5 bases and 6 bases, with 14 bases remaining between them. The germline V gene has CDR1 SGHTA and CDR2 FQGNSA.

The rearrangement links TRBV7-6 to TRBJ2-1, with a tentative D call TRBD1 (6 bases). Trimming removed 3 bases at V and 0 bases at J, with 9 bases between. Germline V gene sequence: CDR1 SGHVS, CDR2 FNYEAQ. CDR3 length: 15 residues. CDR3 region: CASSLGATSYNEQFF. The CDR3 nucleotides are TGTGCCAGCAGCTTGGGGGCGACCTCCTACAATGAGCAGTTCTTC.

This clonotype was detected many times. This chain uses TRBV7-9 with TRBJ1-1, with D possibly being TRBD1 (5 bases). The CDR3 runs to 14 residues. Germline V gene lookup returns CDR1 SEHNR and CDR2 FQNEAQ (reference sequence). V lost 11 bases and J 1 base, leaving 17 bases between the germline ends. The CDR3 DNA is TGTGCCTTCGAGTGGGACGGAGCGAACACTGAAGCTTTCTTT. Translated, it gives CAFEWDGANTEAFF.

There are a few counts of this clonotype. The rearrangement uses TRBV4-1 and TRBJ1-1, with no clear D. The V gene's germline CDR1 is MGHRA and CDR2 YSYEKL. This CDR3 has 16 amino acids. V was trimmed by 0 bases and J by 2 bases, leaving 13 bases between them. The CDR3 region is CASSQEIGLINTEAFF. The CDR3 nucleotides read TGCGCCAGCAGCCAAGAAATTGGCCTCATTAACACTGAAGCTTTCTTT.

The chain has TRBV7-8 and TRBJ2-1; TRBD1 matches 8 bases. The CDR3 has 16 amino acids. V shed 4 bases and J 5 bases; nucleotides not matched to a gene: 10. From germline, CDR1 is SGHVS and CDR2 FQNEAQ. DNA for the CDR3: TGTGCCAGCAGCTGGAGACAGGGGCTTCCCGACAATGAGCAGTTCTTC. It yields the protein CASSWRQGLPDNEQFF.

This chain links TRBV4-1 with TRBJ2-1; 9 bases agree with TRBD2. CDR3 length equals 16 residues. CDR1 MGHRA and CDR2 YSYEKL come from the germline V gene. The V gene end was trimmed by 1 base and the J gene end by 4 bases; junction bases not matched to a gene: 5. The CDR3 DNA sequence: TGCGCCAGCAGCCAAGCCCCTAGCGGGGAGTACAATGAGCAGTTCTTC. Its protein product is CASSQAPSGEYNEQFF.

Comments on this clonotype: A much larger clone lies one base from this, so it may be a read error. The chain uses TRBV6-1 and TRBJ2-2, with D unresolved. In germline, CDR1 is MNHNS, CDR2 SASEGT. Trimming took off 6 bases at V and 6 bases at J, with 23 bases between the two ends. This CDR3 is 17 amino acids long. This chain's CDR3 is CASRGRNLGITPGELFF. The CDR3 DNA reads as TGTGCCAGCAGAGGCCGGAATTTGGGAATTACCCCCGGGGAGCTGTTTTTT.

CDR3 protein: CASSEAGGQETQYF. The DNA for the CDR3 is TGTGCCAGCAGTGAAGCGGGGGGCCAAGAGACCCAGTACTTC. The chain is built from TRBV2 and TRBJ2-5, with D perhaps TRBD2 (6 bases). The CDR3 runs 14 residues. Germline loops: CDR1 SNHLY, CDR2 FYNNEI. Between the trimmed V and J ends, which lost 0 bases and 1 base, there was a span of 6 bases. Looking up the rest from reference TRBV2 and TRBJ2-5 gives the full variable domain: EPEVTQTPSHQVTQMGQEVILRCVPISNHLYFYWYRQILGQKVEFLVSFYNNEISEKSEIFDDQFSVERPDGSNFTLKIRSTKLEDSAMYFCASSEAGGQETQYFGPGTRLLVL.

This clonotype has ten or more counts. Written as DNA, the CDR3 is TGTGCCAGCAGTTATAAGCTCACTGAAGCTTTCTTT. This sequence encodes CASSYKLTEAFF. The J gene is TRBJ1-1, the V gene TRBV28; D gene ambiguous. The CDR3 extends over 12 amino acids. V lost 4 bases and J lost 4, with 7 bases in between. Germline CDR1 MDHEN, CDR2 SYDVKM.

The chain combines TRBV5-1 with TRBJ2-7, with TRBD1 matching 7 bases. V lost 4 bases and J lost 5; bases outside the gene matches: 9. Per germline, CDR1 SGHRS and CDR2 YFSETQ. The CDR3 totals 14 residues. CDR3 bases: TGCGCCAGCAGCCGAGGGGGCGCGGCGAACGAGCAGTACTTC. Translation gives CASSRGGAANEQYF.

This clonotype was picked up many times. The V gene is TRBV6-2 or TRBV6-3, the J gene TRBJ1-1; D unresolved. Trimming removed 1 base from V and 0 bases from J, with 6 bases in between. Germline V gives CDR1 MNHEY, CDR2 SVGEGT. The CDR3 consists of 14 residues. The CDR3, as DNA: TGTGCCAGCAGTTACTTGGCCTTGAACACTGAAGCTTTCTTT. Amino acid sequence: CASSYLALNTEAFF.

The table lists this clonotype with many counts. The chain has TRBV7-8 and TRBJ2-3, with D possibly being TRBD2 (5 bases). The CDR3 sequence is 19 residues long. The V gene's germline CDR1 is SGHVS and CDR2 FQNEAQ. V was pared by 4 bases and J by 1 base, with 24 bases between. The CDR3 loop reads CASSYLPDGLRERTDTQYF. CDR3 nucleotide sequence: TGTGCCAGCAGCTACCTGCCCGATGGACTGCGAGAGCGCACAGATACGCAGTATTTT.

This clonotype came up once. The chain uses TRBV5-1 and TRBJ2-7; D gene unclear. V lost 6 bases, J lost 2 bases, and 15 bases lay in between. CDR3 size: 14 residues. Germline V gene sequence: CDR1 SGHRS, CDR2 YFSETQ. The CDR3 DNA sequence: TGCGCCAGCACGCCTTTCGACACCCCCTACGAGCAGTACTTC. This gives the protein CASTPFDTPYEQYF.

The chain uses TRBV7-9 and TRBJ2-4; a possible D gene is TRBD2 (6 bases). V was trimmed by 2 bases and J by 2 bases, leaving 10 bases between them. CDR3 length: 15 amino acids. The V gene's germline CDR1 is SEHNR and CDR2 FQNEAQ (reference sequence). CDR3 sequence: CASSLSAGTKNIQYF. CDR3 nucleotide sequence: TGTGCCAGCAGCTTATCGGCGGGGACCAAAAACATTCAGTACTTC.

The CDR3 reads CASNDRDRGTDTQYF. In DNA, the CDR3 is TGTGCCAGCAACGACCGGGACAGGGGGACCGATACGCAGTATTTT. The V and J genes are TRBV7-9 and TRBJ2-3; TRBD1 matches 11 bases. After removal of 7 bases from V and 6 bases from J, the junction contained 9 bases not matched to a gene. The CDR3 totals 15 residues. Germline lookup yields CDR1 SEHNR and CDR2 FQNEAQ (reference sequence). The full variable domain, rest sourced from reference TRBV7-9 and TRBJ2-3, is DTGVSQNPRHKITKRGQNVTFRCDPISEHNRLYWYRQTLGQGPEFLTYFQNEAQLEKSRLLSDRFSAERPKGSFSTLEIQRTEQGDSAMYLCASNDRDRGTDTQYFGPGTRLTVL.

The sample holds a few counts of this clonotype. The rearrangement links TRBV11-2 to TRBJ1-1, with D unclear. V lost 10 bases and J 6 bases, leaving 18 bases between the germline ends. Germline V gene data show CDR1 as SGHAT and CDR2 as FQNNGV. CDR3 size: 13 residues. The CDR3 loop reads CAIHPEEAPEAFF. CDR3 nucleotide sequence: TGTGCCATACACCCGGAAGAAGCTCCTGAAGCTTTCTTT. Complete variable domain (other parts from reference TRBV11-2 and TRBJ1-1): EAGVAQSPRYKIIEKRQSVAFWCNPISGHATLYWYQQILGQGPKLLIQFQNNGVVDDSQLPKDRFSAERLKGVDSTLKIQPAKLEDSAVYLCAIHPEEAPEAFFGQGTRLTVV.